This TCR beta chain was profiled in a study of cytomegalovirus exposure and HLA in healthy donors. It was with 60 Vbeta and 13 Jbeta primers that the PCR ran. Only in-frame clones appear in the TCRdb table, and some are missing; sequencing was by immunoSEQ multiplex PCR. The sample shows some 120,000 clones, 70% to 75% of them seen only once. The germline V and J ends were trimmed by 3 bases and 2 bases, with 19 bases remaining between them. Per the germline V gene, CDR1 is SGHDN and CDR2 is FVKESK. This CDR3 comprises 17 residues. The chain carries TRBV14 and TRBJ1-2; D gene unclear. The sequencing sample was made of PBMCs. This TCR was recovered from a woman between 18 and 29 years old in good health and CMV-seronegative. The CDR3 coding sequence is TGTGCCAGCAGCCATCCCTTCCTGGGAGCTCAAAACTATGGCTACACCTTC. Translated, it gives CASSHPFLGAQNYGYTF.